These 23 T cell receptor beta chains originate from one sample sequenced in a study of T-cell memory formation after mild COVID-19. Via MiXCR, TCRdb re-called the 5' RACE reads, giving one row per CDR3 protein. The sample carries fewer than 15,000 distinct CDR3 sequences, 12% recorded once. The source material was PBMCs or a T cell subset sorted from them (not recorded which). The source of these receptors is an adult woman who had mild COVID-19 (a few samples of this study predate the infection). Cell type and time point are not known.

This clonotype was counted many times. The CDR3 DNA is TGTGCCAGCAGGAAGACCCATTACAGCTCTGGGGCCAACGTCCTGACTTTC. Translated, it gives CASRKTHYSSGANVLTF. This chain links TRBV2 with TRBJ2-6; D is uncertain. Trimming pared 6 bases from V and 0 bases from J, leaving 15 bases between. Germline CDR1 and CDR2: SNHLY and FYNNEI. There are 17 residues in the CDR3.

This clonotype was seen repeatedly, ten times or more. The DNA of the CDR3 is TGTGCCAGCAGTTCTACAGGGAGGTATCAGCCCCAGCATTTT. The encoded protein is CASSSTGRYQPQHF. This chain joins TRBV5-6 and TRBJ1-5, with D maybe TRBD1 (6 bases). This CDR3 is 14 amino acids long. V was cut by 5 bases and J by 5 bases, with 14 bases left in between. Germline-derived CDR1 and CDR2 are SGHDT and YYEEEE.

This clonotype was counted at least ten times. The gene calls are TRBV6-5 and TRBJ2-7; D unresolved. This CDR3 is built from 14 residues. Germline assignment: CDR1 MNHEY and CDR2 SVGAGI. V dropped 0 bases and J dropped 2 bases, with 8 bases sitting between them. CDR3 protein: CASSYSVSTYEQYF. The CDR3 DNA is TGTGCCAGCAGTTACTCTGTCAGCACCTACGAGCAGTACTTC.

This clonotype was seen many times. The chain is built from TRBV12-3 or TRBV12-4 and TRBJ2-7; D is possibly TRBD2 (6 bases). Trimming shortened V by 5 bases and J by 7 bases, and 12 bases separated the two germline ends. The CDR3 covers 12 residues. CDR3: CASSLLAWEQYF. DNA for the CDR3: TGTGCCAGCAGTCTACTAGCTTGGGAGCAGTACTTC.

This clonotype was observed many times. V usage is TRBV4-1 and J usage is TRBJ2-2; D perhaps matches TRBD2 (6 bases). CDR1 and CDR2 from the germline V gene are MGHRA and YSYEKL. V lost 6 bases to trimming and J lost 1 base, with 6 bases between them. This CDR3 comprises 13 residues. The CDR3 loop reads CASRRENTGELFF. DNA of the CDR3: TGCGCCAGCAGGCGGGAGAACACCGGGGAGCTGTTTTTT.

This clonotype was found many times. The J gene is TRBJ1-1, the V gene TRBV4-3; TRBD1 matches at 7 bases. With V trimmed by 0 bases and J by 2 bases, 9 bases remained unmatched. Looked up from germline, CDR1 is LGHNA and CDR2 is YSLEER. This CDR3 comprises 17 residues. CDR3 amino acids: CASSQEGRDSHNTEAFF. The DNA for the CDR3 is TGCGCCAGCAGCCAAGAAGGAAGGGACAGCCACAACACTGAAGCTTTCTTT.

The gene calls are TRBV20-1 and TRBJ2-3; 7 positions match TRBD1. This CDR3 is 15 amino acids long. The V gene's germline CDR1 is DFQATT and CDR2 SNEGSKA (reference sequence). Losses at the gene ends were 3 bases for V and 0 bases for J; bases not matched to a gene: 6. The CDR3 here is CSARTGTASTDTQYF. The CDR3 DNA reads TGCAGTGCTAGGACCGGGACAGCTAGCACAGATACGCAGTATTTT.

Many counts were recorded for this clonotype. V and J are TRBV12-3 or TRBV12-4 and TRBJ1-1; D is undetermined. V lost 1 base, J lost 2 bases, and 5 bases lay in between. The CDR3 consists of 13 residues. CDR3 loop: CASSLGKNTEAFF. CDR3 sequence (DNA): TGTGCCAGCAGTTTAGGTAAAAACACTGAAGCTTTCTTT.

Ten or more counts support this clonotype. The CDR3 DNA sequence: TGCAGTGCTAGGATGGCGGACAAAACCTACGAGCAGTACTTC. As protein: CSARMADKTYEQYF. The chain couples TRBV20-1 to TRBJ2-7, with D possibly TRBD1 on 5 matching bases. Germline V gene sequence: CDR1 DFQATT, CDR2 SNEGSKA (reference sequence). This CDR3 is built from 14 residues. V was clipped by 3 bases and J by 2 bases, with 14 bases between them.

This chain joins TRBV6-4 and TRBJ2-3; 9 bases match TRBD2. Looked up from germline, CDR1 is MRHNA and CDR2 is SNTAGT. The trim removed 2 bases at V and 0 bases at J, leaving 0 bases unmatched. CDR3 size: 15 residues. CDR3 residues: CASSDGTSSTDTQYF. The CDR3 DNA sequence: TGTGCCAGCAGTGACGGGACTAGCAGCACAGATACGCAGTATTTT.

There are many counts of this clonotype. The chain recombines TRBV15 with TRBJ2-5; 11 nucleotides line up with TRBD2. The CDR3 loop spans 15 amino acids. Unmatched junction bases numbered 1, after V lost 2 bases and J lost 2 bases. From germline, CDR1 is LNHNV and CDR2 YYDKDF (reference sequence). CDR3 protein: CATSRRLAGQETQYF. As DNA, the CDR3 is TGTGCCACCAGCAGACGACTAGCGGGGCAAGAGACCCAGTACTTC.

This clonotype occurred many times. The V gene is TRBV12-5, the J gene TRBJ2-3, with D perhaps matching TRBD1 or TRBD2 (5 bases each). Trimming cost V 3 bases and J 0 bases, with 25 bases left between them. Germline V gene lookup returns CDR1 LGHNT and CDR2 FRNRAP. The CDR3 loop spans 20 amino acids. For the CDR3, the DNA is TGTGCTAGTGGTTTCGATTGGGACGCACGGCCTGCGGGTAGCACAGATACGCAGTATTTT. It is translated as CASGFDWDARPAGSTDTQYF.

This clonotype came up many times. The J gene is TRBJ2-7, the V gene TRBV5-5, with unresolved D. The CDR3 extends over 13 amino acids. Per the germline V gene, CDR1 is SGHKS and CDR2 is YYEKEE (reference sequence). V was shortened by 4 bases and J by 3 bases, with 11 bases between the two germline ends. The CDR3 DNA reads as TGTGCCAGCAGCCAAGGACGGTACTACGAGCAGTACTTC. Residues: CASSQGRYYEQYF.

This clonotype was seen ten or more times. CDR3 nucleotide sequence: TGTGCCAGCAGTCAAGGACACTATGGCTACACCTTC. It encodes CASSQGHYGYTF. The rearrangement links TRBV25-1 to TRBJ1-2; D remains unclear. The CDR3 spans 12 residues. The V and J ends lost 5 bases and 3 bases respectively, with 7 bases between them. Germline V CDR1 and CDR2: MGHDK, SYGVNS.

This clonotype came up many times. CDR3 residues: CSVQRGVDNEQFF. The CDR3 region has the DNA TGCAGTGTACAGCGGGGGGTTGACAATGAGCAGTTCTTC. This sequence joins TRBV20-1 and TRBJ2-1; 9 bases match TRBD2. The junction had 6 bases not matched to a gene; V was cut back by 7 bases and J by 5 bases. The CDR3 spans 13 residues. Germline loops: CDR1 DFQATT, CDR2 SNEGSKA (reference sequence).

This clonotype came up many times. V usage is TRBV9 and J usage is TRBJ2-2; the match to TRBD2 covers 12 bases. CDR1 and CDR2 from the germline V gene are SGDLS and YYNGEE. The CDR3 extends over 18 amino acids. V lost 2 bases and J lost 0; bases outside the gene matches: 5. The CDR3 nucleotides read TGTGCCAGCAGCGTTCACTGGACTAGCGGGGCGAACACCGGGGAGCTGTTTTTT. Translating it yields CASSVHWTSGANTGELFF.

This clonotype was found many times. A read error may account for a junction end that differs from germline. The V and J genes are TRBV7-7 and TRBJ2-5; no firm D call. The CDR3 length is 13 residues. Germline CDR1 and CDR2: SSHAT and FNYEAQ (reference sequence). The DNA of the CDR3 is TGTGCTAGCAGCTTAGATAGCCGAGAGACCCAGTACTTC. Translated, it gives CASSLDSRETQYF. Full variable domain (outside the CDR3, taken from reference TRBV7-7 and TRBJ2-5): GAGVSQSPRYKVTKRGQDVTLRCDPISSHATLYWYQQALGQGPEFLTYFNYEAQPDKSGLPSDRFSAERPEGSISTLTIQRTEQRDSAMYRCASSLDSRETQYFGPGTRLLVL.

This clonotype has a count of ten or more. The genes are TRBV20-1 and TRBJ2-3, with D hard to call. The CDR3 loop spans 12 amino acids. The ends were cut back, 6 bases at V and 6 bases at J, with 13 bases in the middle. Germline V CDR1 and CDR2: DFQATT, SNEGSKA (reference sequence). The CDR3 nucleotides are TGCAGTGCCACGGACGCTACCGATACGCAGTATTTT. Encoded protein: CSATDATDTQYF.

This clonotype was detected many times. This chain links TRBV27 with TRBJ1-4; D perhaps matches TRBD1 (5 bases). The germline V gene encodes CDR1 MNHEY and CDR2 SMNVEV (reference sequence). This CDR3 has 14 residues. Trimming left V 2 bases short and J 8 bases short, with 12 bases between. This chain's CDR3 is CASSLRGSGEKLFF. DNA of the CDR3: TGTGCCAGCAGTTTAAGGGGATCTGGCGAAAAACTGTTTTTT. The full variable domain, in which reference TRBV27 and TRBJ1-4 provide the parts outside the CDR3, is EAQVTQNPRYLITVTGKKLTVTCSQNMNHEYMSWYRQDPGLGLRQIYYSMNVEVTDKGDVPEGYKVSRKEKRNFPLILESPSPNQTSLYFCASSLRGSGEKLFFGSGTQLSVL.

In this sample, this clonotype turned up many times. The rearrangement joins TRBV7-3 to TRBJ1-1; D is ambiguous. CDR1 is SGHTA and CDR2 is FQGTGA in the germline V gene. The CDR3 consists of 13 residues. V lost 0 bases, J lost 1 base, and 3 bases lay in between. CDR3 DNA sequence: TGTGCCAGCAGCTTAACAGGGAACACTGAAGCTTTCTTT. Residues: CASSLTGNTEAFF. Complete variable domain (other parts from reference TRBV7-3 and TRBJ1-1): GAGVSQTPSNKVTEKGKYVELRCDPISGHTALYWYRQSLGQGPEFLIYFQGTGAADDSGLPNDRFFAVRPEGSVSTLKIQRTERGDSAVYLCASSLTGNTEAFFGQGTRLTVV.

The CDR3 reads CASSSPGRGTDTQYF. CDR3 nucleotide sequence: TGTGCCAGCAGTTCCCCAGGGAGGGGCACAGATACGCAGTATTTT. V and J are TRBV7-9 and TRBJ2-3, with TRBD2 matching 7 bases. Unmatched junction bases numbered 7, after V lost 6 bases and J lost 1 base. The CDR3 totals 15 residues. Germline-derived CDR1 and CDR2 are SEHNR and FQNEAQ (reference sequence). The complete variable domain, with remaining parts taken from reference TRBV7-9 and TRBJ2-3, reads DTGVSQNPRHKITKRGQNVTFRCDPISEHNRLYWYRQTLGQGPEFLTYFQNEAQLEKSRLLSDRFSAERPKGSFSTLEIQRTEQGDSAMYLCASSSPGRGTDTQYFGPGTRLTVL.

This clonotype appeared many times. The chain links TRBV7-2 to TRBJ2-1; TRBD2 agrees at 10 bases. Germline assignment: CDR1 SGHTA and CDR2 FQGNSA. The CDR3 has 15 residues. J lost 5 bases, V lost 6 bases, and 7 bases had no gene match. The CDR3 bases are TGTGCCAGCAGATTTTGGACTAGCGGAAACAATGAGCAGTTCTTC. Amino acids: CASRFWTSGNNEQFF.

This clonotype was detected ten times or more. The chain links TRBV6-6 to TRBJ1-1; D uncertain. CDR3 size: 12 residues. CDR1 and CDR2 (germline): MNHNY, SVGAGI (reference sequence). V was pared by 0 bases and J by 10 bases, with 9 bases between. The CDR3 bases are TGTGCCAGCAGTTACTCGACGCCGGGAGCTTTCTTT. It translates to CASSYSTPGAFF.